A selection of T cell receptor beta chains follows, all from one sample in a study of cytomegalovirus exposure and HLA in healthy donors. Sequenced by immunoSEQ multiplex PCR; TCRdb stores in-frame clones only, minus some. This sample yields more than 80,000 clones, of which 75% to 85% are seen a single time; about 1.6% belongs to the top ten. The sample comprised PBMCs. The receptors stem from a man aged 50 or older in good health and CMV-seronegative. CDR3s include the opening cysteine and the closing phenylalanine or tryptophan. Each record gives: J gene, clone size, D gene, V gene, CDR3 DNA, CDR3 protein. The D gene is left open where the match is weak. Some rows mark clone size as missing; the rest say once, few, many or name a class of expanded clone.

j_call: TRBJ2-3
clone_size: NA
d_call: NA
v_call: TRBV5-1
cdr3_nt: TGCGCCAGCAGCCCCTCTTGGGGGACTAGCACAGATACGCAGTATTTT
cdr3_aa: CASSPSWGTSTDTQYF

j_call: TRBJ1-2
clone_size: NA
d_call: NA
v_call: TRBV19
cdr3_nt: TGTGCCAGTAGGGAACAGGGCTCTTTTGGCTACACCTTC
cdr3_aa: CASREQGSFGYTF

j_call: TRBJ1-1
clone_size: NA
d_call: NA
v_call: TRBV5-1
cdr3_nt: TGCGCCAGCGCTATAGGACAGACGAACACTGAAGCTTTCTTT
cdr3_aa: CASAIGQTNTEAFF

j_call: TRBJ1-1
clone_size: NA
d_call: TRBD1
v_call: TRBV19
cdr3_nt: TGTGCCAGTAGTGACGGGACAGGGTCCCTAATTCGAGCTTTCTTT
cdr3_aa: CASSDGTGSLIRAFF

j_call: TRBJ2-5
clone_size: NA
d_call: NA
v_call: TRBV5-1
cdr3_nt: TGCGCCAGCACCTTCTCCCCAGGGTCCCCTCAAGAGACCCAGTACTTC
cdr3_aa: CASTFSPGSPQETQYF

j_call: TRBJ1-1
clone_size: once
d_call: NA
v_call: TRBV6-1
cdr3_nt: TGTGCCAGCAGTGAAGGGCCGAAAGCTTTCTTT
cdr3_aa: CASSEGPKAFF

j_call: TRBJ2-2
clone_size: NA
d_call: TRBD1
v_call: TRBV30
cdr3_nt: TGTGCCTGGAGTCCGGCGGACAGGGTGGGGACCGGGGAGCTGTTTTTT
cdr3_aa: CAWSPADRVGTGELFF

j_call: TRBJ2-3
clone_size: NA
d_call: TRBD1
v_call: TRBV15
cdr3_nt: TGTGCCACCAGCTCCCGGGACAGGGTAGCAGATACGCAGTATTTT
cdr3_aa: CATSSRDRVADTQYF

j_call: TRBJ1-5
clone_size: NA
d_call: NA
v_call: TRBV4-3
cdr3_nt: TGCGCCAGCAGCGACAGGTTATATGGCAATCAGCCCCAGCATTTT
cdr3_aa: CASSDRLYGNQPQHF

j_call: TRBJ2-1
clone_size: NA
d_call: TRBD1
v_call: TRBV7-9
cdr3_nt: TGTGCCAGCAGCCAAACTGACAGGGGGAGCTCCTACAATGAGCAGTTCTTC
cdr3_aa: CASSQTDRGSSYNEQFF

j_call: TRBJ2-3
clone_size: NA
d_call: NA
v_call: TRBV9
cdr3_nt: TGTGCCAGCAGCGGGGGGGTCAGCGCAGATACGCAGTATTTT
cdr3_aa: CASSGGVSADTQYF

j_call: TRBJ2-3
clone_size: NA
d_call: TRBD2
v_call: TRBV14
cdr3_nt: TGTGCCAGCAGCCAACCTAGCGGGGGGAAAACTACGCAGTATTTT
cdr3_aa: CASSQPSGGKTTQYF

j_call: TRBJ2-3
clone_size: few
d_call: TRBD1
v_call: TRBV5-1
cdr3_nt: TGCGCCAGCAGCCCGGGACAGCTCCGTTCAGATACGCAGTATTTT
cdr3_aa: CASSPGQLRSDTQYF

j_call: TRBJ2-5
clone_size: NA
d_call: NA
v_call: TRBV27
cdr3_nt: TGTGCCAGCAGTGACCCCACGGGTTGGAAGCTGTACTTC
cdr3_aa: CASSDPTGWKLYF

j_call: TRBJ2-5
clone_size: once
d_call: TRBD1
v_call: TRBV4-1
cdr3_nt: TGCGCCAGCAGCCATGACAGGGGGGAGGGAGAGACCCAGTACTTC
cdr3_aa: CASSHDRGEGETQYF

j_call: TRBJ2-2
clone_size: NA
d_call: NA
v_call: TRBV5-4
cdr3_nt: TGTGCCAGCAGCTTCCCGACAGGCCCTCTGAACACCGGGGAGCTGTTTTTT
cdr3_aa: CASSFPTGPLNTGELFF

j_call: TRBJ2-3
clone_size: NA
d_call: TRBD2
v_call: TRBV13
cdr3_nt: TGTGCCAGCAGCTTAAGACTAGCGGGGGGCACAGATACGCAGTATTTT
cdr3_aa: CASSLRLAGGTDTQYF

j_call: TRBJ2-2
clone_size: NA
d_call: TRBD2
v_call: TRBV9
cdr3_nt: TGTGCCAGCAGCACCCGTGGGACTATCACCGGGGAGCTGTTTTTT
cdr3_aa: CASSTRGTITGELFF

j_call: TRBJ2-7
clone_size: NA
d_call: TRBD1
v_call: TRBV18
cdr3_nt: TGTGCCAGCTCAGAACAGGGGGCAGACGAGCAGTACTTC
cdr3_aa: CASSEQGADEQYF

j_call: TRBJ2-1
clone_size: NA
d_call: TRBD2
v_call: TRBV5-1
cdr3_nt: TGCGCCAGCAGCTGGACTAGCGGGGGGGTCCCAGACAATGAGCAGTTCTTC
cdr3_aa: CASSWTSGGVPDNEQFF

j_call: TRBJ1-5
clone_size: NA
d_call: TRBD1
v_call: TRBV5-6
cdr3_nt: TGTGCCAGCAGCCGGACAGGGGGTCAGCCCCAGCATTTT
cdr3_aa: CASSRTGGQPQHF

j_call: TRBJ1-1
clone_size: NA
d_call: NA
v_call: TRBV18
cdr3_nt: TGTGCCAGCTCACCACCATATTCGGGGAACACTGAAGCTTTCTTT
cdr3_aa: CASSPPYSGNTEAFF

j_call: TRBJ2-1
clone_size: once
d_call: NA
v_call: TRBV19
cdr3_nt: TGTGCCAGTACTCTTAAGCCGTCCCGCTCCTACAATGAGCAGTTCTTC
cdr3_aa: CASTLKPSRSYNEQFF

j_call: TRBJ1-2
clone_size: few
d_call: NA
v_call: TRBV28
cdr3_nt: TGTGCCAGCCGTTCCACGGTGCCCTATGGCTACACCTTC
cdr3_aa: CASRSTVPYGYTF

j_call: TRBJ1-1
clone_size: NA
d_call: NA
v_call: TRBV10-3
cdr3_nt: TGTGCCACGCAGGCCGGAGGGAGGAACACTGAAGCTTTCTTT
cdr3_aa: CATQAGGRNTEAFF

j_call: TRBJ2-5
clone_size: few
d_call: TRBD2
v_call: TRBV4-2
cdr3_nt: TGTGCCAGCAGCCAAGAACTAGCGGGGGGGCCTGGGTTCGAGACCCAGTACTTC
cdr3_aa: CASSQELAGGPGFETQYF

j_call: TRBJ1-5
clone_size: NA
d_call: NA
v_call: TRBV7-8
cdr3_nt: TGTGCCAGCAGCTTGGAAAGGGGTGGCCAGCCCCAGCATTTT
cdr3_aa: CASSLERGGQPQHF

j_call: TRBJ2-2
clone_size: NA
d_call: TRBD2
v_call: TRBV6-8
cdr3_nt: TGTGCCAGACGGACTAGTGGTCTCCCCGGGGAGCTGTTTTTT
cdr3_aa: CARRTSGLPGELFF

j_call: TRBJ2-5
clone_size: NA
d_call: TRBD2
v_call: TRBV11-2
cdr3_nt: TGTGCCAGCAGCTTGGCGACTAGCGGGGGTGTGGAGACCCAGTACTTC
cdr3_aa: CASSLATSGGVETQYF

j_call: TRBJ1-3
clone_size: NA
d_call: NA
v_call: TRBV6-6
cdr3_nt: TGTGCCAGCAGTTATTCGGGAAACACCATATATTTT
cdr3_aa: CASSYSGNTIYF

j_call: TRBJ1-3
clone_size: NA
d_call: NA
v_call: TRBV7-9
cdr3_nt: TGTGCCAGCAAACAAACCGGGAGTCTGGGAAACACCATATATTTT
cdr3_aa: CASKQTGSLGNTIYF

j_call: TRBJ1-6
clone_size: NA
d_call: NA
v_call: TRBV5-8
cdr3_nt: TGTGCCAGCAGCTCCCAGGTCGGGATTTCACCCCTCCACTTT
cdr3_aa: CASSSQVGISPLHF

j_call: TRBJ1-2
clone_size: NA
d_call: NA
v_call: TRBV6-1
cdr3_nt: TGTGCCAGCAGAATAATGGCAGCACAAGGAGGTGGCTACACCTTC
cdr3_aa: CASRIMAAQGGGYTF

j_call: TRBJ2-2
clone_size: NA
d_call: NA
v_call: TRBV27
cdr3_nt: TGTGCCAGCAGCTCTAGACTCAACACCGGGGAGCTGTTTTTT
cdr3_aa: CASSSRLNTGELFF

j_call: TRBJ2-2
clone_size: NA
d_call: TRBD2
v_call: TRBV15
cdr3_nt: TGTGCCACCAGCAGAGATCGGTCGACTAGCGGGTCAGACACCGGGGAGCTGTTTTTT
cdr3_aa: CATSRDRSTSGSDTGELFF

j_call: TRBJ1-6
clone_size: NA
d_call: NA
v_call: TRBV6-1
cdr3_nt: TGTGCCAGCAGTCCCGACAGAGATTCACCCCTCCACTTT
cdr3_aa: CASSPDRDSPLHF

j_call: TRBJ2-7
clone_size: few
d_call: NA
v_call: TRBV30
cdr3_nt: TGTGCCTGGAGTCCCTATGGGCCCTACGAGCAGTACTTC
cdr3_aa: CAWSPYGPYEQYF

j_call: TRBJ1-1
clone_size: once
d_call: NA
v_call: TRBV5-1
cdr3_nt: TGCGCCAGTGGAACAGGGTTTCGAAACACTGAAGCTTTCTTT
cdr3_aa: CASGTGFRNTEAFF